A selection of T cell receptor beta chains follows, all from one sample in a study of Graves' ophthalmopathy and Graves' hyperthyroidism. TCRdb called the multiplex PCR reads again in MiXCR, with one record for every CDR3 protein. Of roughly 600,000 distinct CDR3 sequences detected, 35% to 40% appear once; the ten largest clones hold around 4%. The sample taken for sequencing was peripheral blood or thyroid tissue (not recorded which). The receptors shown here come from an adult man with Graves' hyperthyroidism. Both conserved end residues are part of each CDR3. D genes are given only for firm matches. Not every row has a clone size; where given, it reads once, few, many or a size class.

d_call,j_call,v_call,clone_size,cdr3_nt,cdr3_aa
NA,TRBJ1-1,TRBV7-9,NA,TGTGCCAGCAGCTTAGACTCCAGGGACCAAGGTGAAGCTTCCTTT,CASSLDSRDQGEASF
NA,TRBJ2-2,TRBV12-3/TRBV12-4,few,TGTGCCAGCAGTTTTGGACGCTCCGGGGAGCTGTTTTTT,CASSFGRSGELFF
TRBD1,TRBJ1-1,TRBV19,many,TGTGCCAGTAGTAGCTGGGGACAGGGGTCGGACACTGAAGCTTTCTTT,CASSSWGQGSDTEAFF
TRBD2,TRBJ2-5,TRBV14,NA,TGTGCCAGCAGCGTTGAAAGAGTAGCGGGAGTGGTTGAGACCCAGTACTTC,CASSVERVAGVVETQYF
TRBD2,TRBJ2-1,TRBV20-1,NA,TGCAGTGCTAACGCAGGGTTCGGCGGGAGGAGAAATGAGCAGTTCTTC,CSANAGFGGRRNEQFF
TRBD2,TRBJ2-1,TRBV2,NA,TGTGCCAGCAAGAGACTAGCGGGGGGGGGGGATGAGCAGTTCTTC,CASKRLAGGGDEQFF
NA,TRBJ2-7,TRBV29-1,many,TGCAGCGTTGACTCCGGGACATACACCTACGAGCAGTACTTC,CSVDSGTYTYEQYF
NA,TRBJ2-1,TRBV10-3,NA,TGTGCCATCAGTGAGGAATGGGCAGGGTCGGCTCTGGTGAGCAATGAGCAGTTCTTC,CAISEEWAGSALVSNEQFF
NA,TRBJ2-7,TRBV25-1,NA,TGTGCCAGCAGTGCTAGGGGTCGGGGAGGCGAGCAGTACTTC,CASSARGRGGEQYF
TRBD1,TRBJ1-1,TRBV3-1,few,TGTGCCAGCAGCAAACCGGGACAGATGAACACTGAAGCTTTCTTT,CASSKPGQMNTEAFF
NA,TRBJ1-2,TRBV20-1,NA,TGCAGTGCCTCAGCACCTCTAGCGGGAAACACAGATACTAACTATGGCTACACCTTC,CSASAPLAGNTDTNYGYTF
TRBD1,TRBJ1-2,TRBV20-1,many,TGCAGTGCTAGAGATACCCAGGGGGATATTGGCTACACCTTC,CSARDTQGDIGYTF
NA,TRBJ2-2,TRBV6-1,many,TGTGCCAGCAGCTTTTCCGGGACAACCACCGGGGAGCTGTTTTTT,CASSFSGTTTGELFF
TRBD2,TRBJ2-5,TRBV12-3/TRBV12-4,many,TGTGCCAGCAGTTCTATAGCGGGGCTACAAGAGACCCAGTACTTC,CASSSIAGLQETQYF
NA,TRBJ1-5,TRBV5-5,NA,TGTGCCAGCAGCTTTTTTGGGACGGGGGGTGGTCAGCCCCAGCATTTT,CASSFFGTGGGQPQHF
NA,TRBJ1-6,TRBV4-1,many,TGCGCCAGCAGCCAAGAGAGACACCTTAATTCACCCCTCCACTTT,CASSQERHLNSPLHF
TRBD1,TRBJ1-6,TRBV2,few,TGTGCCAGCATGACAGGGCGTAATTCACCCCTCCACTTT,CASMTGRNSPLHF
NA,TRBJ2-7,TRBV12-3/TRBV12-4,many,TGTGCCAGCAGTACTTACGGGCACTACTACGAGCAGTACTTC,CASSTYGHYYEQYF